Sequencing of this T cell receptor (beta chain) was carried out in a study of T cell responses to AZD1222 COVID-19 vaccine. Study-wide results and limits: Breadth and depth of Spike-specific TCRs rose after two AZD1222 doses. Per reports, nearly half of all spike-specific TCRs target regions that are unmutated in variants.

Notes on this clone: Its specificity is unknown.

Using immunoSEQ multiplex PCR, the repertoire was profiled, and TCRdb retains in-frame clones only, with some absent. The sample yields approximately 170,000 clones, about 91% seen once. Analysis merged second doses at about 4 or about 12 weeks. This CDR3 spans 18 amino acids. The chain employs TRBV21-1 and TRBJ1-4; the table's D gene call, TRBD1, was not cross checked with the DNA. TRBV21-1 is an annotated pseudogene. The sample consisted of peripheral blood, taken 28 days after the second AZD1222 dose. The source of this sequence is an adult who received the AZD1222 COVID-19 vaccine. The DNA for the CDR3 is TGTGCCAGCAGCAAAGGGAGTGCGGACAATGCAACTAATGAAAAACTGTTTTTT. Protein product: CASSKGSADNATNEKLFF.